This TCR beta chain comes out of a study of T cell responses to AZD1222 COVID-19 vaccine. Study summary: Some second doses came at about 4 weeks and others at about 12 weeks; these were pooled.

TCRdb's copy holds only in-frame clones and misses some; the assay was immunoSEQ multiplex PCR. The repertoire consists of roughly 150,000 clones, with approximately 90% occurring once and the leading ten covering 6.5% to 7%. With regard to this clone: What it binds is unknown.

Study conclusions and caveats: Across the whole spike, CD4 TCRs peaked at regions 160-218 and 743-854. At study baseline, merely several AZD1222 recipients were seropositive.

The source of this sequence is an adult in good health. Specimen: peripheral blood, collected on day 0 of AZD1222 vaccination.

The chain's CDR3 is CASSPGDSDSNQPQHF. The CDR3 DNA is TGTGCCAGCAGCCCGGGGGACAGCGATAGCAATCAGCCCCAGCATTTT. The chain employs TRBV9 and TRBJ1-5; 7 bases line up with TRBD1. Germline CDR1 reads SGDLS; CDR2 reads YYNGEE. V shed 4 bases, J shed 0 bases, and the junction held 7 bases outside the gene matches. This CDR3 region has 16 residues.